This T cell receptor beta chain was recovered during a study of control samples from healthy donors and cancer patients. The CDR3 totals 15 residues. The V and J ends lost 2 bases and 4 bases, in that order; junction bases with no gene match: 4. Germline V gives CDR1 MNHEY, CDR2 SMNVEV (reference sequence). Clones were read by immunoSEQ multiplex PCR, and TCRdb kept only the in-frame ones, dropping some. The sample holds roughly 150,000 clones; approximately 91% are singletons and the top ten take 4.9%. Sequencing used blood. The receptor was isolated from a man aged 25-45 years in good health. This chain joins TRBV27 and TRBJ2-1; 8 bases are a match to TRBD2. In DNA form, the CDR3 reads TGTGCCAGCAGTTTAGGCGCTAGCGGGTACAATGAGCAGTTCTTC. It specifies CASSLGASGYNEQFF.